The sequence of this T cell receptor beta chain was determined in a study of OX40 agonist ivuxolimab in advanced cancers. Overall study: As their treatment, patients were administered ivuxolimab, an agonistic anti-OX40 (CD134) antibody. 40% to 50% of patients had received prior checkpoint inhibitor therapy. Study outcomes and limitations: Clonal expansion was seen in CD4+ and CD8+ blood T cells by week 6 at 0.1 to 3.0 mg/kg. Relatively little clonal expansion, among the lowest observed, appeared in partial responders at 0.1-3.0 mg/kg.

In regard to this clone: Its antigen is as yet unknown.

Between the trimmed V and J ends, which lost 5 bases and 3 bases, there was a span of 18 bases. Germline values: CDR1 SEHNR, CDR2 FQNEAQ (reference sequence). This CDR3 region has 16 residues. Method: immunoSEQ multiplex PCR; TCRdb's copy keeps in-frame clones and lacks some. The sample consists of fewer than 80,000 clones, around 86% of them appearing once. This receptor was obtained from an adult with an advanced solid tumor such as melanoma, head and neck, liver or kidney cancer. The rearrangement links TRBV7-9 to TRBJ2-3; unclear D gene. The sample consisted of CD4+ or CD8+ T cells sorted from blood, taken in a trial of the OX40 agonist ivuxolimab. CDR3 sequence: CASSPDLWGGTDTQYF. CDR3 nucleotides: TGTGCCAGCAGCCCCGACCTATGGGGTGGGACAGATACGCAGTATTTT.